The T cell receptor beta chain under discussion was sequenced for a study of blood T cells in healthy people across ages (dated by TCRdb to about 2015). For the wider study: In model experiments, roughly one uniquely barcoded TCR beta cDNA molecule per two T cells was captured by template switching. Using deep sequencing normalized with unique cDNA molecular identifiers, the study measured how TCR beta repertoire diversity changes with age. Using the same blood draw, the study looked at two additional independent replicas of 1 million unique cDNA reads for two donors, one aged 18 to 30 and the other aged 80 or older. The donors were divided into four age groups: young (average approximately 17 years), middle-aged (approximately 41), aged (about 61) and long-lived (about 84). To avoid experimental bias, donors of different ages were distributed randomly across sequencing lanes. Study-wide findings and limitations: Observed TCR beta diversity correlated strongly with the percentage of naive T cells measured by flow cytometry. Estimates of total diversity based on one million sequenced T cells were considered lower bounds and underestimates. Bulk unsorted PBMC profiling prevented conclusive comparison of naive and antigen-experienced compartments. The CMV infection status of donors was not known, potentially confounding age-related changes in expanded clonotypes. Compared with the aged group, the long-lived group had more naive CD4+ T cells, fewer expanded clones and increased TCR diversity, suggesting age selection. Observed TCR beta diversity per million T cells fell roughly linearly with age, and a significant reduction was already apparent by age around 40.

The approximately 39 donors, aged about 6 to 95 years, were systemically healthy Caucasian individuals from Russia. Each donor gave 9.5 to 10 milliliters of peripheral blood, drawn into EDTA-treated Vacutainer tubes. PBMCs were isolated by Ficoll-Paque density-gradient centrifugation, with at least 6 million obtained per sample. Total RNA was extracted from PBMCs with Trizol reagent, with at least 6 micrograms obtained per sample. For every donor, flow cytometry on a PBMC aliquot measured the percentage of naive CD45RAhigh/CD27high T cells. As encoded in the germline V gene (reference sequence), CDR1 is DFQATT while CDR2 is SNEGSKA. The CDR3 runs 16 amino acids, cysteine and phenylalanine included. Just the 48-base CDR3 DNA is kept, in frame starting at base 1. Germline trimming: 3 bases from V, 3 bases from J; junction bases outside gene matches: 10. As to this clonotype: The antigen this receptor binds is unknown. Per-base qualities were not stored, and no clone one base away is much larger.

Libraries were built with 5' RACE. The sequencing machine was an Illumina HiSeq 2500. A second PCR of about 7 to 12 cycles was run with a J-beta primer mix and a sample-barcoded 5' primer. A template-switch 5' adaptor carrying 12 random nucleotides introduced a unique molecular identifier onto each TCR beta cDNA molecule. Each sample yielded at least 2.5 million CDR3-containing paired-end reads. All of the RNA was converted into first-strand cDNA using the Mint cDNA synthesis kit, with a TRBC-specific oligonucleotide serving as the primer. Following uracil-DNA glycosylase treatment, all cDNA underwent a first 18-cycle PCR with the universal primers M1SS and BC2_uni_R. In the paper's pipeline: Normalization of each sample was performed by random selection of 1 million high-quality reads, each carrying a distinct molecular identifier. Reads sharing molecular identifiers were discarded rather than binned into consensus sequences. MiTCR, run with a Q25 quality threshold and the strictest error-elimination algorithm, handled CDR3 identification, clonotype clustering and error correction. A nonparametric unseen species model using Euler transformation provided a lower-bound estimate of total TCR beta diversity. The public reads were quality trimmed at Q25 with fastp and then assembled into clones with MiXCR by TCRdb, keeping productive beta chains. Each CDR3 protein appears once, grouped with its most common genes and DNA. TCRdb's processing, not the authors' own work, is the source of the V and J calls. The sample yields around 1.5 million distinct CDR3 sequences; approximately 40% were counted once. The ten largest clones represent 7.9% of the sample.

Sequenced: blood. This sequence originates from a woman aged 18-29 years in good health. The rearranged chain carries TRBV20-1 and TRBJ2-1; the junction holds 8 bases that match TRBD2. The CDR3 amino acid sequence is: CSARGGLGNIYNEQFF. The base sequence is TGCAGTGCTAGGGGGGGACTAGGGAACATCTACAATGAGCAGTTCTTC.